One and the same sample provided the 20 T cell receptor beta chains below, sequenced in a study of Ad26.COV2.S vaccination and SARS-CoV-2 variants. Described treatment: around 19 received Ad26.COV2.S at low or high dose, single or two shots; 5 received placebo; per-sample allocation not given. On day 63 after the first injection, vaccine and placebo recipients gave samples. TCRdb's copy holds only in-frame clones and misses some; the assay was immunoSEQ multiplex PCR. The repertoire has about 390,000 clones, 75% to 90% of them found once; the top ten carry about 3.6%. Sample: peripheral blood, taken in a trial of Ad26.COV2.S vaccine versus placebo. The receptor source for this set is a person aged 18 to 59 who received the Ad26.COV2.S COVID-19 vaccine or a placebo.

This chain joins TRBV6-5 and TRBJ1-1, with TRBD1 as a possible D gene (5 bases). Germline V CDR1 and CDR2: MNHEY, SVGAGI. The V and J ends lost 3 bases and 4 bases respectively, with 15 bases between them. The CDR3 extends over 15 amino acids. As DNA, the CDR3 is TGTGCCAGCAGTTATAGTACAGGATGGAGCACTGAAGCTTTCTTT. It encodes CASSYSTGWSTEAFF.

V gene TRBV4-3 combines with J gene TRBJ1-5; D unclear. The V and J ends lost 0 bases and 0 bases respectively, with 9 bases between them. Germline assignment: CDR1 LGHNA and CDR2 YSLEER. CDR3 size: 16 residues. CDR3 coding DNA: TGCGCCAGCAGCCAAGAGTACAGCCATAGCAATCAGCCCCAGCATTTT. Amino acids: CASSQEYSHSNQPQHF.

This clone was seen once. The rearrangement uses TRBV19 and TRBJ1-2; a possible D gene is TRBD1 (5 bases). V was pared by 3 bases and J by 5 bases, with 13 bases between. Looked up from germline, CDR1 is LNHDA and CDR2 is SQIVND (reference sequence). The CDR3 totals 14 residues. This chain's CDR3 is CASSIGGATYGYTF. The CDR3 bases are TGTGCCAGTAGTATTGGTGGGGCCACTTATGGCTACACCTTC.

CDR3 protein: CASSFGGTYGYTF. Here the CDR3 DNA reads TGTGCCAGCAGCTTCGGGGGGACCTATGGCTACACCTTC. The V call is TRBV7-9, the J call TRBJ1-2, with D possibly TRBD1 on 5 matching bases. The V end lost 3 bases, the J end lost 4 bases, and 9 bases lay between the germline ends. The germline gives CDR1 SEHNR, CDR2 FQNEAQ (reference sequence). The CDR3 consists of 13 residues. The whole variable domain, filled in from reference TRBV7-9 and TRBJ1-2, reads DTGVSQNPRHKITKRGQNVTFRCDPISEHNRLYWYRQTLGQGPEFLTYFQNEAQLEKSRLLSDRFSAERPKGSFSTLEIQRTEQGDSAMYLCASSFGGTYGYTFGSGTRLTVV.

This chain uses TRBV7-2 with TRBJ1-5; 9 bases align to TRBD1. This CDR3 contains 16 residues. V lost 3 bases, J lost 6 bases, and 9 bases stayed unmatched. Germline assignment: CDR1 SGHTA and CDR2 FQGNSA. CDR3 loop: CASSFGGTGHSQPQHF. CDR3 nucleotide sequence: TGTGCCAGCAGCTTCGGCGGGACAGGGCATAGTCAGCCCCAGCATTTT.

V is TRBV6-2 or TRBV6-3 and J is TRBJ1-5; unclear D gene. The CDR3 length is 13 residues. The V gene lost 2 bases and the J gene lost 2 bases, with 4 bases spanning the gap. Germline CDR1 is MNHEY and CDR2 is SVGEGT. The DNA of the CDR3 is TGTGCCAGCAGTTACGCCCGCAATCAGCCCCAGCATTTT. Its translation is CASSYARNQPQHF.

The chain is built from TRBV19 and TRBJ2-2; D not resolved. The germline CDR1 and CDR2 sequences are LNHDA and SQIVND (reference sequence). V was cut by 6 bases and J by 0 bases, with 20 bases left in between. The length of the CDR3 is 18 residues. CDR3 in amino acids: CASRPDPGRIPNTGELFF. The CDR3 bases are TGTGCCAGTAGGCCTGACCCAGGACGGATCCCGAACACCGGGGAGCTGTTTTTT. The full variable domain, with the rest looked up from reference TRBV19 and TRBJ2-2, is DGGITQSPKYLFRKEGQNVTLSCEQNLNHDAMYWYRQDPGQGLRLIYYSQIVNDFQKGDIAEGYSVSREKKESFPLTVTSAQKNPTAFYLCASRPDPGRIPNTGELFFGEGSRLTVL.

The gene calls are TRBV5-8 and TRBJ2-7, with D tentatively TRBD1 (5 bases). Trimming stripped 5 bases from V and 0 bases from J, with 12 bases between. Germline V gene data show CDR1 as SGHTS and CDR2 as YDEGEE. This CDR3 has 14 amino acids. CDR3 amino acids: CASRRKGRSYEQYF. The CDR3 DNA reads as TGTGCCAGCAGGCGAAAGGGGCGCTCCTACGAGCAGTACTTC.

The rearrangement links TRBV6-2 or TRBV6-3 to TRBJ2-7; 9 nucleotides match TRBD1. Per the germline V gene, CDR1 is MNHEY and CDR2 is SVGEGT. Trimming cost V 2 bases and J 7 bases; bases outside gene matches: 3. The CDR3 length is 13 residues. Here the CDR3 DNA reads TGTGCCAGCAGTTACGAGACAGGGGGAGAGCAGTACTTC. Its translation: CASSYETGGEQYF.

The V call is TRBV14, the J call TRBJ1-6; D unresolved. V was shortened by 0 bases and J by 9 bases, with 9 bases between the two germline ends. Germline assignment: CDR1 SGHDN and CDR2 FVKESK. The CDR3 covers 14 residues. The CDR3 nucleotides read TGTGCCAGCAGCCAAGATCTTTTGCGTTCACCCCTCCACTTT. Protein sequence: CASSQDLLRSPLHF. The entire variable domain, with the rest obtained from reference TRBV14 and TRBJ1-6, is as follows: EAGVTQFPSHSVIEKGQTVTLRCDPISGHDNLYWYRRVMGKEIKFLLHFVKESKQDESGMPNNRFLAERTGGTYSTLKVQPAELEDSGVYFCASSQDLLRSPLHFGNGTRLTVT.

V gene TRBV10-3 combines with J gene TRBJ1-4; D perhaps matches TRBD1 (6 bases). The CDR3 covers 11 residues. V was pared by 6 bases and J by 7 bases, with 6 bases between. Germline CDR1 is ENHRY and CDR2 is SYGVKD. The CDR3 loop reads CAIRDSEKLFF. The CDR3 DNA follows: TGTGCCATCAGGGACAGTGAAAAACTGTTTTTT.

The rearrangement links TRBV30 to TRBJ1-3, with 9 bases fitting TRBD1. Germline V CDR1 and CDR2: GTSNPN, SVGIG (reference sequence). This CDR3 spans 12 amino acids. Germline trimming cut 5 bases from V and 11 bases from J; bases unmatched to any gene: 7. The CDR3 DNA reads TGTGCCTGGTCCCGGGACAGGGTGTCCATATATTTT. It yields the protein CAWSRDRVSIYF. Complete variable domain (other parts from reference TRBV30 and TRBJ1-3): SQTIHQWPATLVQPVGSPLSLECTVEGTSNPNLYWYRQAAGRGLQLLFYSVGIGQISSEVPQNLSASRPQDRQFILSSKKLLLSDSGFYLCAWSRDRVSIYFGEGSWLTVV.

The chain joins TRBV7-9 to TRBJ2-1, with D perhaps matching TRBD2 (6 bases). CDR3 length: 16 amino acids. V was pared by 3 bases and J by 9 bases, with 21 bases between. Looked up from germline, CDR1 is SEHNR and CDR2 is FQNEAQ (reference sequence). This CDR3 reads CASSLGGSPTHIEQFF. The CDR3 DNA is TGTGCCAGCAGCTTGGGAGGCAGCCCAACGCATATTGAGCAGTTCTTC. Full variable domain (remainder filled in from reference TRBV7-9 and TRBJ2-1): DTGVSQNPRHKITKRGQNVTFRCDPISEHNRLYWYRQTLGQGPEFLTYFQNEAQLEKSRLLSDRFSAERPKGSFSTLEIQRTEQGDSAMYLCASSLGGSPTHIEQFFGPGTRLTVL.

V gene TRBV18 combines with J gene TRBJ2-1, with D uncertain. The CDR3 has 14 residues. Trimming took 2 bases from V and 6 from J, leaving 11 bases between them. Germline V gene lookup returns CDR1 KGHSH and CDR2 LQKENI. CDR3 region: CASSPILGPNEQFF. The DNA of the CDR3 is TGTGCCAGCTCACCAATCTTAGGGCCCAATGAGCAGTTCTTC.

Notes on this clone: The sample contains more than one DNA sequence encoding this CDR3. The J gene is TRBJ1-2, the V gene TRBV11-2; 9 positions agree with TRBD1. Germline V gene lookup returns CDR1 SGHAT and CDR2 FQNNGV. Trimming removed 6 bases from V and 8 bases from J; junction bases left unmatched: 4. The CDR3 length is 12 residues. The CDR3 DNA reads TGTGCCAGCAGTCGGACAGGGGACGGCTACACCTTC. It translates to CASSRTGDGYTF.

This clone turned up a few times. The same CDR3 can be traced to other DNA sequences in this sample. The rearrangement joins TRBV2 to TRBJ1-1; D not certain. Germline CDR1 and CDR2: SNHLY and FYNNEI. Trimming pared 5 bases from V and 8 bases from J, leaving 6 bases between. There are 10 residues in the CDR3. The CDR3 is CASSLGEAFF. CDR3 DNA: TGTGCCAGCAGTTTGGGAGAAGCTTTCTTT.

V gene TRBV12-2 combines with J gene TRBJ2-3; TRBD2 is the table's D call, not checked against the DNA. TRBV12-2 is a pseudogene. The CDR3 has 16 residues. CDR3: CASRFRYRDSTDTQYF. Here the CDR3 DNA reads TGTGCAAGTCGCTTTCGGTACCGGGACTCCACAGATACGCAGTATTTT.

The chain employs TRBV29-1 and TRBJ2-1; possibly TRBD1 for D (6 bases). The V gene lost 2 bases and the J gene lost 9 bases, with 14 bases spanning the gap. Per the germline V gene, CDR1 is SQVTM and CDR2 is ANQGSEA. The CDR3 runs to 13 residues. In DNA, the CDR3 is TGCAGCGTTGAACGGACAGACGACAGTGAGCAGTTCTTC. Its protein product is CSVERTDDSEQFF.

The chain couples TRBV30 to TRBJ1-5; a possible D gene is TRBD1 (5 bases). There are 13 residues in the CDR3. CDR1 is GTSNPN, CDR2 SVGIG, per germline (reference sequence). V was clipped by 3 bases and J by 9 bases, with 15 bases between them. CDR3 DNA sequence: TGTGCCTGGAGCGCGGGGGTTGGCCGGCCCCAGCATTTT. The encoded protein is CAWSAGVGRPQHF.

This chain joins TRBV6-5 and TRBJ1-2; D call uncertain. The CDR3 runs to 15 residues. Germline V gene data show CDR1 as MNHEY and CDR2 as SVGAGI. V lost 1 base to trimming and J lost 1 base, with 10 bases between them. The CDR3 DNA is TGTGCCAGCAGTTACTTACCGTCGCATAACTATGGCTACACCTTC. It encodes CASSYLPSHNYGYTF.